These 8 T cell receptor beta chains were all obtained from the same sample, sequenced in a study of Graves' ophthalmopathy and Graves' hyperthyroidism. Amplified material comprised TCR beta CDR3 regions derived from RNA transcripts. The first round was an RT-PCR with HTBI primers, and the second round was a multiplex PCR. TCRdb re-derived calls from the multiplex PCR reads in MiXCR, one entry per CDR3 protein. The sample has more than 150,000 distinct CDR3 sequences, more than 30% seen once. The specimen was peripheral blood. These receptors originate from a woman aged 40 to 49 with Graves' ophthalmopathy.

This clonotype was counted ten times or more. Its ends do not fully match the called genes, so a read error is possible. The J gene is TRBJ2-7, the V gene TRBV30; 8 nucleotides agree with TRBD1. Germline CDR1 GTSNPN, CDR2 SVGIG (reference sequence). This CDR3 contains 13 residues. CDR3 loop: CAWSEGARTGKTF. CDR3 nucleotides: TGTGCCTGGAGCGAGGGGGCTAGGACAGGGAAAACCTTC.

In this sample, this clonotype turned up many times. The chain couples TRBV5-1 to TRBJ2-7, with 7 bases fitting TRBD1. Germline V gene sequence: CDR1 SGHRS, CDR2 YFSETQ. This CDR3 is built from 14 residues. V dropped 3 bases and J dropped 1; count of bases not matched to a gene: 4. The CDR3 here is CASSYWTGSYEQYF. DNA for the CDR3: TGCGCCAGCAGCTACTGGACAGGATCCTACGAGCAGTACTTC.

This clonotype occurred once. The V gene is TRBV28, the J gene TRBJ1-5; D is possibly TRBD1 (5 bases). The germline V gene encodes CDR1 MDHEN and CDR2 SYDVKM. This CDR3 is built from 14 residues. Trimming left V 8 bases short and J 7 bases short, with 18 bases between. DNA of the CDR3: TGTGCCAGCGGCCGGGGCAGGGAAGGCCAGCCCCAGCATTTT. This translates into CASGRGREGQPQHF.

The chain recombines TRBV6-1 with TRBJ1-5; a weak D match, TRBD1 (6 bases). CDR3 length equals 15 residues. Trimming shortened V by 2 bases and J by 1 base, and 9 bases separated the two germline ends. Germline V lookup: CDR1 MNHNS, CDR2 SASEGT. CDR3 bases: TGTGCCAGCAGTGAACAGGGGATAAGCAATCAGCCCCAGCATTTT. Protein sequence: CASSEQGISNQPQHF.

The V call is TRBV12-3 or TRBV12-4, the J call TRBJ2-4; 7 bases map to TRBD1. CDR3 length equals 15 residues. The ends lost 8 bases at V and 0 bases at J; junction bases unmatched: 7. CDR3: CASGDRLLAKNIQYF. DNA for the CDR3: TGTGCCAGCGGGGACAGATTATTAGCCAAAAACATTCAGTACTTC.

At least ten counts were recorded for this clonotype. The chain employs TRBV2 and TRBJ1-2, with 7 bases that match TRBD1. This CDR3 comprises 14 residues. Trimming at V came to 6 bases and at J to 4 bases, leaving 8 bases not matched to a gene. Looked up from germline, CDR1 is SNHLY and CDR2 is FYNNEI. This CDR3 is CASSRQGSGYGYTF. The CDR3 DNA follows: TGTGCCAGCAGCCGACAGGGATCGGGCTATGGCTACACCTTC.

This clonotype was detected ten times or more. The chain employs TRBV11-2 and TRBJ1-1; TRBD1 matches at 7 bases. This CDR3 is built from 13 residues. Germline CDR1 SGHAT, CDR2 FQNNGV. V gave up 1 base and J gave up 7 bases; unmatched junction bases: 3. CDR3 DNA: TGTGCCAGCAGCTTAGGACAGGGCGATGAAGCTTTCTTT. It specifies CASSLGQGDEAFF.

In this sample, this clonotype turned up many times. V gene TRBV12-3 or TRBV12-4 combines with J gene TRBJ1-5; TRBD1 is a possible D gene (5 bases). V lost 3 bases to trimming and J lost 9 bases, with 15 bases between them. The CDR3 length is 14 residues. The CDR3: CASSFSGPNRPQHF. DNA for the CDR3: TGTGCCAGCAGTTTTTCAGGGCCCAACAGGCCCCAGCATTTT.